These 32 T cell receptor beta chains came from one sample sequenced in a study of blood T cells in healthy people across ages. Using a J-beta primer mix together with a sample-barcoded 5' primer, a second PCR was run for roughly 6 to 12 cycles. TCRdb called the 5' RACE reads again in MiXCR, with one record for every CDR3 protein. The sample lists about 670,000 distinct CDR3 sequences; 52% were seen once. Sequenced input: blood. The receptors were gathered from a woman of 80 years or more in good health.

This clonotype was recorded at least ten times. The chain employs TRBV15 and TRBJ2-5; unclear D gene. The germline CDR1 and CDR2 sequences are LNHNV and YYDKDF (reference sequence). CDR3 size: 14 residues. Trimming stripped 3 bases from V and 2 bases from J, with 10 bases between. CDR3 in amino acids: CATSSAPLQETQYF. Here the CDR3 DNA reads TGTGCCACCAGCAGCGCCCCCCTTCAAGAGACCCAGTACTTC.

This clonotype has a count of ten or more. CDR3 protein: CASSPSTSYGYNEQFF. In DNA form, the CDR3 reads TGCGCCAGCAGCCCCAGCACTAGTTACGGATACAATGAGCAGTTCTTC. This chain joins TRBV5-1 and TRBJ2-1; a possible D gene is TRBD2 (5 bases). The CDR3 loop spans 16 amino acids. The V gene lost 4 bases and the J gene lost 4 bases, with 18 bases spanning the gap. Germline V gene data show CDR1 as SGHRS and CDR2 as YFSETQ.

The CDR3 bases are TGCGCCAGCAGCCTCTCTCGACTAGCGGGGGGCACAGATACGCAGTATTTT. Translating it yields CASSLSRLAGGTDTQYF. This chain uses TRBV5-1 with TRBJ2-3, with 12 bases lining up with TRBD2. Germline values: CDR1 SGHRS, CDR2 YFSETQ. V lost 4 bases to trimming and J lost 1 base; unmatched junction nucleotides: 7. The CDR3 length is 17 residues. Using reference TRBV5-1 and TRBJ2-3 for the parts outside the CDR3, the full variable domain is KAGVTQTPRYLIKTRGQQVTLSCSPISGHRSVSWYQQTPGQGLQFLFEYFSETQRNKGNFPGRFSGRQFSNSRSEMNVSTLELGDSALYLCASSLSRLAGGTDTQYFGPGTRLTVL.

This clonotype has a count of ten or more. The V call is TRBV25-1, the J call TRBJ2-6, with D unclear. With 0 bases removed from V and 1 base from J, the gap between germline ends came to 16 bases. From germline, CDR1 is MGHDK and CDR2 SYGVNS. This CDR3 region has 19 residues. The DNA for the CDR3 is TGTGCCAGCAGTGAATATGTAGGGAAAAGGCGTTCTGGGGCCAACGTCCTGACTTTC. This translates into CASSEYVGKRRSGANVLTF.

Worth noting for this clonotype: At one end the junction does not follow the germline gene, possibly because of a read error. This chain joins TRBV24-1 and TRBJ2-1; 7 nucleotides agree with TRBD1. The V gene's germline CDR1 is KGHDR and CDR2 SFDVKD. The CDR3 spans 16 residues. DNA of the CDR3: TGTGCCACCAGTGATGGACAGGCCAAGGGATACAATGAGCAGTTCTTT. This encodes CATSDGQAKGYNEQFF.

V and J are TRBV9 and TRBJ2-5; 9 nucleotides match TRBD1. This CDR3 has 15 amino acids. V was clipped by 2 bases and J by 5 bases; unmatched bases: 7. Germline V gene data show CDR1 as SGDLS and CDR2 as YYNGEE. The CDR3 sequence: CASSVGTGTQETQYF. The CDR3 DNA follows: TGTGCCAGCAGCGTCGGGACAGGGACTCAGGAGACCCAGTACTTC.

V is TRBV20-1 and J is TRBJ2-1, with 12 bases aligning to TRBD2. The trim removed 1 base at V and 8 bases at J, leaving 15 bases unmatched. CDR1 and CDR2 (germline): DFQATT, SNEGSKA (reference sequence). This CDR3 contains 18 residues. The CDR3: CSARAVLMTSGSLDEQFF. As DNA, the CDR3 is TGCAGTGCTAGAGCGGTTCTCATGACTAGCGGGAGCCTCGATGAGCAGTTCTTC.

This chain joins TRBV5-1 and TRBJ2-1, with TRBD2 identical over 9 bases. Germline V gives CDR1 SGHRS, CDR2 YFSETQ. Unmatched junction bases numbered 10, after V lost 6 bases and J lost 3 bases. The CDR3 consists of 16 residues. The CDR3 loop is CASNPLAGRNYNEQFF. CDR3 coding DNA: TGCGCCAGCAACCCCCTAGCGGGGAGAAACTACAATGAGCAGTTCTTC.

This clonotype occurred once. The rearrangement uses TRBV20-1 and TRBJ1-6; D possibly corresponds to TRBD1 (5 bases). CDR3 length: 16 residues. Germline lookup yields CDR1 DFQATT and CDR2 SNEGSKA (reference sequence). Trimming cost V 0 bases and J 9 bases, with 18 bases left between them. The CDR3 nucleotides read TGCAGTGCTAGAGATGACCACGGGACCGGCGGTTCACCCCTCCACTTT. Its protein is CSARDDHGTGGSPLHF.

Remarks on this clonotype: This may be a read error: a much more frequent sequence differs by one nucleotide. The gene calls are TRBV7-9 and TRBJ2-7; 11 bases line up with TRBD2. The CDR3 runs 17 residues. Unmatched junction bases numbered 15, after V lost 4 bases and J lost 7 bases. Germline loops: CDR1 SEHNR, CDR2 FQNEAQ (reference sequence). CDR3 residues: CASSSRLAGSSYNEQYF. CDR3 in DNA: TGTGCCAGCAGCTCCCGACTAGCGGGGAGCTCCTACAATGAGCAGTACTTC. The full variable domain, its missing parts supplied by reference TRBV7-9 and TRBJ2-7, is DTGVSQNPRHKITKRGQNVTFRCDPISEHNRLYWYRQTLGQGPEFLTYFQNEAQLEKSRLLSDRFSAERPKGSFSTLEIQRTEQGDSAMYLCASSSRLAGSSYNEQYFGPGTRLTVT.

Many counts were recorded for this clonotype. The CDR3 sequence: CASSDDRQGMPYEQYF. Written as DNA, the CDR3 is TGTGCCAGCAGTGACGACAGACAGGGCATGCCCTACGAGCAGTACTTC. This chain connects TRBV6-2 or TRBV6-3 to TRBJ2-7, with 7 bases that match TRBD1. V gave up 5 bases and J gave up 2 bases; unmatched junction bases: 12. Germline values: CDR1 MNHEY, CDR2 SVGEGT. The CDR3 runs to 16 residues.

Here the CDR3 DNA reads TGTGCCAGCAGCGGGGGACAGTCTTTTGGGGCCAACGTCCTGACTTTC. Protein: CASSGGQSFGANVLTF. The chain links TRBV7-2 to TRBJ2-6; 7 nucleotides align to TRBD1. J lost 3 bases, V lost 5 bases, and 7 bases had no gene match. This CDR3 contains 16 residues. Germline V CDR1 and CDR2: SGHTA, FQGNSA.

The J gene is TRBJ2-1, the V gene TRBV29-1, with TRBD2 matching 15 bases. The CDR3 is 14 residues long. The junction had 5 bases not matched to a gene; V was cut back by 7 bases and J by 7 bases. From germline, CDR1 is SQVTM and CDR2 ANQGSEA. The CDR3 region is CSARTSGGANEQFF. Here the CDR3 DNA reads TGCAGCGCCCGGACTAGCGGGGGGGCGAATGAGCAGTTCTTC.

CDR3 nucleotides: TGTGCCACCCAAGTTGGAGGGTCCCACTACAATGAGCAGTACTTC. It encodes CATQVGGSHYNEQYF. This chain uses TRBV11-1 with TRBJ2-7, with D possibly matching TRBD2 (6 bases). The germline CDR1 and CDR2 sequences are SGHAT and FQDESV (reference sequence). CDR3 length equals 15 residues. The V end was cut by 10 bases, the J end by 7 bases, with 26 bases between.

As regards this clonotype: A clone one base away is much larger, so this may be a read error. This sequence joins TRBV7-2 and TRBJ2-3, with D uncertain. This CDR3 is built from 15 residues. Germline CDR1 SGHTA, CDR2 FQGNSA. The CDR3 nucleotides are TGTGCCGGCAGCTTACAATCTGTTAGCACAGATACGCAGTATTTT. This translates into CAGSLQSVSTDTQYF.

CDR3 sequence: CSGRRGGHYNEQFF. The CDR3 DNA is TGCAGCGGGAGAAGGGGGGGGCATTACAATGAGCAGTTCTTC. The chain uses TRBV29-1 and TRBJ2-1, with D perhaps TRBD2 (7 bases). Trimming took 7 bases from V and 4 from J, leaving 17 bases between them. The CDR3 is made up of 14 amino acids. CDR1 and CDR2 (germline): SQVTM, ANQGSEA.

The V call is TRBV29-1, the J call TRBJ2-1, with 8 bases fitting TRBD2. The CDR3 is made up of 13 amino acids. Germline CDR1 SQVTM, CDR2 ANQGSEA. Trimming cost V 6 bases and J 10 bases; bases outside gene matches: 11. The CDR3 reads CSVNRGGVREQFF. CDR3 bases: TGCAGCGTCAACCGGGGGGGCGTAAGGGAGCAGTTCTTC.

This clonotype came up many times. The chain couples TRBV10-2 to TRBJ2-7, with 9 bases matching TRBD2. The junction had 12 bases not matched to a gene; V was cut back by 4 bases and J by 2 bases. Germline V gene data show CDR1 as WSHSY and CDR2 as SAAADI. The CDR3 has 17 residues. The CDR3 reads CASSGIFPGLAAYEQYF. DNA of the CDR3: TGCGCCAGCAGTGGCATCTTCCCGGGACTAGCAGCCTACGAGCAGTACTTC.

The table lists this clonotype with a count of one. The V and J genes are TRBV6-5 and TRBJ1-4, with 8 bases identical to TRBD1. V lost 2 bases to trimming and J lost 8 bases; unmatched junction nucleotides: 10. Germline CDR1 MNHEY, CDR2 SVGAGI. The CDR3 covers 16 residues. The CDR3 here is CASSYTSGGPREKLFF. The CDR3 region has the DNA TGTGCCAGCAGTTACACCTCAGGGGGCCCTAGGGAAAAACTGTTTTTT.

The chain uses TRBV11-2 and TRBJ2-4; 7 nucleotides agree with TRBD2. The germline CDR1 and CDR2 sequences are SGHAT and FQNNGV. With 2 bases clipped from V and 13 bases from J, the junction kept 14 bases outside the gene matches. This CDR3 has 15 amino acids. This CDR3 is CASSLKEVLVREQYF. CDR3 DNA: TGTGCCAGCAGCTTAAAGGAGGTCCTGGTGCGGGAGCAGTACTTC.

This clonotype appeared many times. This chain links TRBV4-2 with TRBJ2-3; TRBD2 matches at 12 bases. The ends lost 1 base at V and 3 bases at J; junction bases unmatched: 5. CDR3 length: 17 amino acids. The germline gives CDR1 LGHNA, CDR2 YNFKEQ. The DNA of the CDR3 is TGTGCCAGCAGCCAAGCTTTGACTAGCGGGAGTACAGATACGCAGTATTTT. Its translation: CASSQALTSGSTDTQYF.

This clonotype was counted only a few times. The chain combines TRBV5-5 with TRBJ2-5, with D unresolved. Trimming shortened V by 0 bases and J by 5 bases, and 14 bases separated the two germline ends. The CDR3 is made up of 15 amino acids. The germline CDR1 and CDR2 sequences are SGHKS and YYEKEE (reference sequence). CDR3 sequence reads: CASSLGAREEETQYF. CDR3 in DNA: TGTGCCAGCAGCTTGGGGGCACGTGAGGAGGAGACCCAGTACTTC.

The V call is TRBV7-6, the J call TRBJ2-3; 8 bases align to TRBD2. CDR3 length equals 16 residues. Germline CDR1 is SGHVS and CDR2 is FNYEAQ. With V trimmed by 5 bases and J by 0 bases, 7 bases remained unmatched. This CDR3 is CASSTYTSGSTDTQYF. In DNA form, the CDR3 reads TGTGCCAGCAGCACCTACACTAGCGGAAGCACAGATACGCAGTATTTT.

This clonotype was detected only a few times. The V call is TRBV7-3, the J call TRBJ2-1, with 11 bases aligning to TRBD2. J was trimmed by 9 bases and V by 7 bases; bases with no gene match: 8. This CDR3 region has 14 residues. The V gene's germline CDR1 is SGHTA and CDR2 FQGTGA. In DNA, the CDR3 is TGTGCCAGCAACCCCGGGACTAGCGGCATTGAGCAGTTCTTC. Translating gives CASNPGTSGIEQFF.

This clonotype was observed a few times. This may be a read error, as it is one base from a much larger clone. The chain recombines TRBV5-5 with TRBJ2-5; TRBD2 aligns across 13 bases. This CDR3 has 16 residues. Germline assignment: CDR1 SGHKS and CDR2 YYEKEE (reference sequence). Trimming at V came to 0 bases and at J to 11 bases, leaving 10 bases not matched to a gene. CDR3 nucleotide sequence: TGTGCCAGCAGCTTGGGTGGGACTAGCGGGGATAATGAGCAGTACTTC. Translating it yields CASSLGGTSGDNEQYF.

This sequence joins TRBV27 and TRBJ1-1; tentative D call: TRBD1 (6 bases). The CDR3 extends over 14 amino acids. Per the germline V gene, CDR1 is MNHEY and CDR2 is SMNVEV (reference sequence). V was pared by 8 bases and J by 5 bases, with 18 bases between. The CDR3 nucleotides read TGTGCCAGCTCACCTGGGGCAGGGGAAACTGAAGCTTTCTTT. It yields the protein CASSPGAGETEAFF.

V and J are TRBV7-9 and TRBJ2-5; a possible D gene is TRBD1 (6 bases). Trimming shortened V by 1 base and J by 5 bases, and 14 bases separated the two germline ends. This CDR3 contains 15 residues. Germline V gives CDR1 SEHNR, CDR2 FQNEAQ (reference sequence). This CDR3 reads CASSLGVGGQETQYF. In nucleotides, the CDR3 is TGTGCCAGCAGCTTAGGCGTGGGTGGACAGGAGACCCAGTACTTC.

This clonotype was found many times. The rearrangement links TRBV7-3 to TRBJ2-1; D is unclear. CDR1 and CDR2 from the germline V gene are SGHTA and FQGTGA. Trimming removed 0 bases from V and 1 base from J, with 7 bases in between. The CDR3 runs to 15 residues. This CDR3 reads CASSLTSQSYNEQFF. The CDR3 nucleotides read TGTGCCAGCAGCTTAACGAGTCAGTCCTACAATGAGCAGTTCTTC.

The chain combines TRBV5-1 with TRBJ2-4; TRBD1 or TRBD2 may be the D gene (5 bases each). The CDR3 loop spans 13 amino acids. Deletions cut 7 bases from V and 8 bases from J, with 16 bases between. CDR1 is SGHRS and CDR2 is YFSETQ in the germline V gene. As DNA, the CDR3 is TGCGCCAGCCGGGAACCAGGGCTGGACATTCAGTACTTC. Amino acids: CASREPGLDIQYF.

A remark on this clonotype: It may be a read error: a sequence one base away is much more abundant. The rearrangement joins TRBV7-8 to TRBJ2-5, with 7 nucleotides matching TRBD2. The DNA end is a closer match to TRBJ2-1, so the J assignment may be wrong. Germline V gene data show CDR1 as SGHVS and CDR2 as FQNEAQ. CDR3 length equals 13 residues. The CDR3 region is CASSGSGRETQFF. CDR3 nucleotides: TGTGCCAGCAGCGGGTCAGGGAGGGAGACCCAGTTCTTC.

The rearrangement joins TRBV19 to TRBJ1-5, with D maybe TRBD1 (6 bases). V was clipped by 9 bases and J by 6 bases, with 15 bases between them. The CDR3 has 13 amino acids. In germline, CDR1 is LNHDA, CDR2 SQIVND (reference sequence). The CDR3 nucleotides read TGTGCCAGACAACAGGGCTTGGTTCAGCCCCAGCATTTT. Its protein is CARQQGLVQPQHF.

The chain joins TRBV2 to TRBJ1-1; no firm D call. Per the germline V gene, CDR1 is SNHLY and CDR2 is FYNNEI. V shed 3 bases and J shed 7 bases, with 12 bases lying between them. The CDR3 spans 13 residues. The CDR3 reads CASSEGVVHEAFF. In DNA, the CDR3 is TGTGCCAGCAGTGAGGGAGTCGTGCATGAAGCTTTCTTT.